A single sample gave rise to the 19 T cell receptor beta chains below, sequenced in a study of T-cell reconstitution after alpha-beta-depleted transplantation in children. The TCRbeta library incorporated unique molecular identifiers. MiXCR was run by TCRdb on the PCR reads, yielding one entry per CDR3 protein. Of roughly 500,000 distinct CDR3 sequences detected, roughly 18% appear once; the ten largest clones hold around 3.3%. Sample: PBMCs from the stem cell graft donor, taken from the stem cell graft. The origin of the receptors is a human donor who donated a stem cell graft to a child with acute lymphoblastic leukemia.

CDR3: CASSLRARVRGFF. DNA for the CDR3: TGTGCCAGCAGTTTACGAGCCCGGGTGAGAGGCTTCTTT. V gene TRBV27 combines with J gene TRBJ1-1; D uncertain. CDR3 length equals 13 residues. V was shortened by 2 bases and J by 14 bases, with 18 bases between the two germline ends. Germline CDR1 MNHEY, CDR2 SMNVEV (reference sequence).

The chain links TRBV7-9 to TRBJ2-7; TRBD1 matches 8 bases. The V and J ends lost 4 bases and 2 bases, in that order; junction bases with no gene match: 10. Germline V gene data show CDR1 as SEHNR and CDR2 as FQNEAQ (reference sequence). This CDR3 spans 16 amino acids. The CDR3 spells CASSSTDRARTYEQYF. CDR3 bases: TGTGCCAGCAGCTCTACGGACAGGGCCCGTACCTACGAGCAGTACTTC.

The V gene is TRBV12-3 or TRBV12-4, the J gene TRBJ1-5, with D unclear. This CDR3 spans 13 amino acids. Trimming removed 3 bases at V and 6 bases at J, with 9 bases between. The CDR3 loop reads CASSFRFTQPQHF. The CDR3 coding sequence is TGTGCCAGCAGTTTTCGGTTTACTCAGCCCCAGCATTTT.

The rearrangement joins TRBV6-5 to TRBJ2-7; unclear D gene. Germline V gene sequence: CDR1 MNHEY, CDR2 SVGAGI. V lost 1 base to trimming and J lost 0 bases, with 7 bases between them. This CDR3 has 14 residues. The chain's CDR3 is CASSYLSPSYEQYF. CDR3 in DNA: TGTGCCAGCAGTTACTTGTCGCCCTCCTACGAGCAGTACTTC.

This chain links TRBV12-3 or TRBV12-4 with TRBJ2-1; the match to TRBD2 covers 13 bases. The V and J ends lost 7 bases and 7 bases, in that order; junction bases with no gene match: 7. CDR3 length: 15 residues. The CDR3 reads CASTLGLAGSNEQFF. As DNA, the CDR3 is TGTGCCAGCACCTTGGGACTAGCGGGATCTAATGAGCAGTTCTTC.

This clonotype was picked up one time. This sequence joins TRBV10-1 and TRBJ2-7; 8 bases line up with TRBD2. Trimming removed 4 bases from V and 4 bases from J; junction bases left unmatched: 6. CDR3 length: 14 amino acids. Germline values: CDR1 WNHNN, CDR2 SYGVQD (reference sequence). CDR3 DNA sequence: TGCGCCAGCAGTGGGACCGGGGGGGGTTACGAGCAGTACTTC. This codes for CASSGTGGGYEQYF.

The chain links TRBV5-5 to TRBJ2-3; D might be TRBD1 (5 bases). Germline-derived CDR1 and CDR2 are SGHKS and YYEKEE (reference sequence). The CDR3 is made up of 15 amino acids. The V end lost 0 bases, the J end lost 3 bases, and 11 bases lay between the germline ends. The CDR3 nucleotides read TGTGCCAGCAGCTTGGCAGGGCTTCCTACAGATACGCAGTATTTT. Its translation: CASSLAGLPTDTQYF.

This clonotype was seen at least ten times. The chain carries TRBV21-1 and TRBJ2-1; the table's D call of TRBD2 was not tested on the DNA. TRBV21-1 is assigned pseudogene status. This CDR3 region has 17 residues. The DNA for the CDR3 is TGTGCCAGCAGCAAAGGTGATAGCGGGGATACCTACAATGAGCAGTTCTTC. As protein: CASSKGDSGDTYNEQFF.

The J gene is TRBJ1-1, the V gene TRBV25-1, with D possibly being TRBD1 (6 bases). The V gene lost 6 bases and the J gene lost 13 bases, with 18 bases spanning the gap. The CDR3 loop spans 12 amino acids. Germline values: CDR1 MGHDK, CDR2 SYGVNS. This chain's CDR3 is CASSQDRRFVFF. CDR3 DNA sequence: TGTGCCAGCAGCCAAGACAGGAGATTCGTTTTCTTT.

The chain combines TRBV11-2 with TRBJ2-1, with 10 bases aligning to TRBD2. The CDR3 consists of 15 residues. Trimming cost V 5 bases and J 15 bases; bases outside gene matches: 16. Germline-derived CDR1 and CDR2 are SGHAT and FQNNGV. This chain's CDR3 is CASSPRAASGSAAFF. In DNA, the CDR3 is TGTGCCAGCAGCCCTAGGGCGGCTAGCGGGAGTGCGGCGTTCTTC.

This chain links TRBV7-8 with TRBJ2-1; 9 nucleotides match TRBD2. The CDR3 sequence is 15 residues long. V lost 3 bases to trimming and J lost 8 bases; unmatched junction nucleotides: 8. Per germline, CDR1 SGHVS and CDR2 FQNEAQ. CDR3: CASSLGTGTSYEQFF. CDR3 DNA: TGTGCCAGCAGCTTGGGTACCGGGACTAGCTATGAGCAGTTCTTC.

This clonotype has only a few counts. The chain carries TRBV12-3 or TRBV12-4 and TRBJ1-4, with D maybe TRBD1 (5 bases). The CDR3 covers 15 residues. The V and J ends lost 6 bases and 0 bases respectively, with 11 bases between them. The CDR3 nucleotides are TGTGCCAGCAGCTTCCTGACAGCAACTAATGAAAAACTGTTTTTT. Encoded protein: CASSFLTATNEKLFF.

CDR3 protein: CASSFSAAGQETQYF. In DNA, the CDR3 is TGTGCCAGCAGTTTCTCAGCAGCCGGCCAAGAGACCCAGTACTTC. The chain joins TRBV12-3 or TRBV12-4 to TRBJ2-5; D is undetermined. Trimming took 3 bases from V and 1 from J, leaving 12 bases between them. The CDR3 contains 15 residues.

This clonotype was found a few times. The chain employs TRBV29-1 and TRBJ2-7; D is unclear. V was pared by 5 bases and J by 2 bases, with 13 bases between. Germline CDR1 is SQVTM and CDR2 is ANQGSEA. There are 13 residues in the CDR3. As DNA, the CDR3 is TGCAGCGTTCCCACGGACGTACCCTACGAGCAGTACTTC. Its protein is CSVPTDVPYEQYF.

V and J are TRBV3-1 and TRBJ2-4, with D possibly TRBD2 on 5 matching bases. CDR3 length equals 18 residues. Germline V CDR1 and CDR2: LGHDT, YNNKEL (reference sequence). Between the trimmed V and J ends, which lost 7 bases and 0 bases, there was a span of 22 bases. CDR3 sequence: CASTHGGTGNLAKNIQYF. The CDR3 DNA follows: TGTGCCAGCACCCATGGAGGCACTGGAAACCTAGCCAAAAACATTCAGTACTTC. Looking up the rest from reference TRBV3-1 and TRBJ2-4 gives the full variable domain: DTAVSQTPKYLVTQMGNDKSIKCEQNLGHDTMYWYKQDSKKFLKIMFSYNNKELIINETVPNRFSPKSPDKAHLNLHINSLELGDSAVYFCASTHGGTGNLAKNIQYFGAGTRLSVL.

The chain links TRBV7-9 to TRBJ2-1; 8 positions match TRBD1. CDR1 and CDR2 from the germline V gene are SEHNR and FQNEAQ (reference sequence). The J segment lost 1 base and the V segment lost 4 bases, leaving 3 bases of the junction unmatched. The CDR3 has 15 residues. The CDR3 loop reads CASSWWTGSYNEQFF. Here the CDR3 DNA reads TGTGCCAGCAGCTGGTGGACAGGGTCCTACAATGAGCAGTTCTTC. The variable domain in full, with the rest retrieved from reference TRBV7-9 and TRBJ2-1, is DTGVSQNPRHKITKRGQNVTFRCDPISEHNRLYWYRQTLGQGPEFLTYFQNEAQLEKSRLLSDRFSAERPKGSFSTLEIQRTEQGDSAMYLCASSWWTGSYNEQFFGPGTRLTVL.

This clonotype turned up a few times. The chain links TRBV12-3 or TRBV12-4 to TRBJ2-1; TRBD2 matches 11 bases. This CDR3 has 16 amino acids. V lost 5 bases and J lost 3; bases outside the gene matches: 6. The CDR3 sequence is CASSDSGRAVYNEQFF. DNA of the CDR3: TGTGCCAGCAGTGATAGCGGGAGGGCCGTCTACAATGAGCAGTTCTTC.

The chain uses TRBV29-1 and TRBJ2-7; D is ambiguous. The V end was cut by 6 bases, the J end by 3 bases, with 12 bases between. Germline V CDR1 and CDR2: SQVTM, ANQGSEA. The CDR3 has 12 amino acids. DNA of the CDR3: TGCAGCGTGCTGGGTCCTTACTACGAGCAGTACTTC. Translation gives CSVLGPYYEQYF.

The chain is built from TRBV27 and TRBJ1-4; 9 positions match TRBD1. CDR1 is MNHEY and CDR2 is SMNVEV in the germline V gene (reference sequence). The CDR3 runs 14 residues. Germline trimming cut 4 bases from V and 5 bases from J; bases unmatched to any gene: 2. The CDR3 sequence: CASSSGTGNEKLFF. The CDR3 DNA sequence: TGTGCCAGCAGTTCCGGGACAGGGAATGAAAAACTGTTTTTT.